The clone carrying this TCR beta chain turned up a few times. Its antigen is still unknown. Averaging approximately 120 mL, one heparinised blood draw came from each individual donor. Via the markers CD45RO/CCR7/CD25/CD127/CD95/CD27, stem cell-like memory, regulatory, central memory and naive CD4+ cells were sorted. V lost 4 bases and J 11 bases, leaving 17 bases between the germline ends. CDR1 is MGHDK and CDR2 is SYGVNS in the germline V gene. This CDR3 is 13 amino acids long. This sample was taken from a study of beta chain features in type 1 diabetes. The study's findings and limits: When Type 1 diabetes patients were examined, their TCRB CDR3s proved moderately but significantly shorter in all four CD4+ subsets. Among patients, naive, central memory and Treg TCRB repertoires appeared more similar than among healthy donors.

Every isolated RNA sample was fully reverse transcribed, so sequencing captured expressed TCRB transcripts. Data came from immunoSEQ multiplex PCR; TCRdb stores just in-frame clones and leaves some out. Here the sample spans 600,000 or so clones, approximately 13% being singletons. The chain has TRBV25-1 and TRBJ1-1; unclear D gene. Sequencing was performed on naive CD4+ T cells from blood. The sequence was collected from a man aged 25-45 years with type 1 diabetes. CDR3 loop: CASSGDNIGLAFF. Here the CDR3 DNA reads TGTGCCAGCAGTGGGGATAATATTGGGTTGGCTTTCTTT.